This TCR beta chain comes out of a study of OX40 agonist ivuxolimab in advanced cancers. A remark on this clone: Compared with germline, one end of the junction differs, possibly owing to a read error.

Germline V CDR1 and CDR2: LNHDA, SQIVND (reference sequence). The CDR3 runs to 11 residues. TCRdb keeps only in-frame clones here, not all; method: immunoSEQ multiplex PCR. The sample lists about 68,000 clones; 75% to 85% were seen once. Systemic immunosuppression or autoimmune disease history was grounds to exclude patients. This rearrangement joins TRBV19 to TRBJ2-7, with TRBD1 matching 9 bases. The sequences come from CD4+ or CD8+ T cells sorted from blood, collected in a trial of the OX40 agonist ivuxolimab. This receptor was obtained from an adult with an advanced solid tumor such as melanoma, head and neck, liver or kidney cancer. CDR3 nucleotides: TGTGCCAGTAGTACCGGACAGGGGCTTAACTTC. Its translation is CASSTGQGLNF. The whole variable domain, filled in from reference TRBV19 and TRBJ2-7, reads DGGITQSPKYLFRKEGQNVTLSCEQNLNHDAMYWYRQDPGQGLRLIYYSQIVNDFQKGDIAEGYSVSREKKESFPLTVTSAQKNPTAFYLCASSTGQGLNFGPGTRLTVT.